Listed here are 14 T cell receptor beta chains from one sample, sequenced in a study of shared clonotypes between healthy human individuals. Using immunoSEQ multiplex PCR, the repertoire was profiled, and TCRdb retains in-frame clones only, with some absent. The sample holds roughly 680,000 clones, approximately 77% seen once. The sequenced sample consisted of memory CD4+ T cells sorted from blood. Subset meaning: CD45RA-negative fraction. These receptors all stem from a woman in her twenties or thirties in good health.

The chain is built from TRBV7-2 and TRBJ1-2; 9 bases map to TRBD1. This CDR3 spans 16 amino acids. Unmatched junction bases numbered 7, after V lost 0 bases and J lost 5 bases. Germline V gene lookup returns CDR1 SGHTA and CDR2 FQGNSA. Written as DNA, the CDR3 is TGTGCCAGCAGCTTAGCGAACCCGACAGGGGGATATGGCTACACCTTC. Protein sequence: CASSLANPTGGYGYTF. Together with reference TRBV7-2 and TRBJ1-2, the CDR3 gives the full variable domain: GAGVSQSPSNKVTEKGKDVELRCDPISGHTALYWYRQSLGQGLEFLIYFQGNSAPDKSGLPSDRFSAERTGGSVSTLTIQRTQQEDSAVYLCASSLANPTGGYGYTFGSGTRLTVV.

The chain has TRBV7-2 and TRBJ2-2; the D is unclear. This CDR3 is 15 amino acids long. Deletions cut 2 bases from V and 0 bases from J, with 7 bases between. Germline V gives CDR1 SGHTA, CDR2 FQGNSA. For the CDR3, the DNA is TGTGCCAGCAGCTTACAGGCGTCGAACACCGGGGAGCTGTTTTTT. Amino acid sequence: CASSLQASNTGELFF.

The chain links TRBV27 to TRBJ2-2; D not resolved. Germline V lookup: CDR1 MNHEY, CDR2 SMNVEV (reference sequence). Trimming pared 3 bases from V and 3 bases from J, leaving 8 bases between. This CDR3 spans 14 amino acids. The CDR3: CASSFTRYTGELFF. In nucleotides, the CDR3 is TGTGCCAGCAGTTTCACCCGCTACACCGGGGAGCTGTTTTTT.

This rearrangement joins TRBV11-2 to TRBJ2-1, with D perhaps given as TRBD1 or TRBD2 (5 bases each). CDR1 SGHAT and CDR2 FQNNGV come from the germline V gene. The CDR3 covers 16 residues. The V gene lost 1 base and the J gene lost 8 bases, with 18 bases spanning the gap. The CDR3 region has the DNA TGTGCCAGCAGCTTAGTTTCGGGATTTCGGGGCTATGAGCAGTTCTTC. The encoded protein is CASSLVSGFRGYEQFF. Complete variable domain (other parts from reference TRBV11-2 and TRBJ2-1): EAGVAQSPRYKIIEKRQSVAFWCNPISGHATLYWYQQILGQGPKLLIQFQNNGVVDDSQLPKDRFSAERLKGVDSTLKIQPAKLEDSAVYLCASSLVSGFRGYEQFFGPGTRLTVL.

This clone has a single count. The same CDR3 can be traced to other DNA sequences in this sample. V is TRBV19 and J is TRBJ2-7; D gene ambiguous. Trimming left V 4 bases short and J 1 base short, with 8 bases between. The CDR3 contains 13 residues. CDR1 and CDR2 from the germline V gene are LNHDA and SQIVND (reference sequence). The CDR3 bases are TGTGCCAGTAGTAGTAGTGGGTCCTACGAGCAGTACTTC. Amino acids: CASSSSGSYEQYF. The full variable domain, with the rest looked up from reference TRBV19 and TRBJ2-7, is DGGITQSPKYLFRKEGQNVTLSCEQNLNHDAMYWYRQDPGQGLRLIYYSQIVNDFQKGDIAEGYSVSREKKESFPLTVTSAQKNPTAFYLCASSSSGSYEQYFGPGTRLTVT.

The J gene is TRBJ2-5, the V gene TRBV28; perhaps TRBD2 as D (6 bases). This CDR3 spans 13 amino acids. Germline assignment: CDR1 MDHEN and CDR2 SYDVKM. Between the trimmed V and J ends, which lost 4 bases and 1 base, there was a span of 7 bases. The CDR3 DNA sequence: TGTGCCAGCAGTTCCGGGAGCCAAGAGACCCAGTACTTC. It is translated as CASSSGSQETQYF.

This clone appeared a few times. The rearrangement joins TRBV27 to TRBJ2-7, with 9 bases that match TRBD1. V gave up 6 bases and J gave up 6 bases; unmatched junction bases: 9. CDR1 MNHEY and CDR2 SMNVEV come from the germline V gene (reference sequence). The CDR3 is 14 amino acids. In DNA, the CDR3 is TGTGCCAGCAGCCTACAGGGGGCCTACGCCGAGCAGTACTTC. Protein: CASSLQGAYAEQYF.

CDR3: CASSFSLAGAGANVLTF. Here the CDR3 DNA reads TGTGCCAGCAGCTTCTCCCTAGCGGGAGCTGGGGCCAACGTCCTGACTTTC. The chain employs TRBV11-1 and TRBJ2-6; 10 bases agree with TRBD2. The CDR3 has 17 amino acids. The ends lost 3 bases at V and 2 bases at J; junction bases unmatched: 4. The germline CDR1 and CDR2 sequences are SGHAT and FQDESV (reference sequence). The full variable domain, completed using reference TRBV11-1 and TRBJ2-6, is EAEVAQSPRYKITEKSQAVAFWCDPISGHATLYWYRQILGQGPELLVQFQDESVVDDSQLPKDRFSAERLKGVDSTLKIQPAELGDSAMYLCASSFSLAGAGANVLTFGAGSRLTVL.

J is TRBJ2-5 and V is TRBV6-5; the match to TRBD1 covers 9 bases. This CDR3 has 15 amino acids. Germline-derived CDR1 and CDR2 are MNHEY and SVGAGI. Losses at the gene ends were 6 bases for V and 5 bases for J; bases not matched to a gene: 10. CDR3 amino acids: CASSIKGQGLETQYF. CDR3 in DNA: TGTGCCAGCAGCATCAAGGGACAGGGCTTGGAGACCCAGTACTTC.

J is TRBJ2-5 and V is TRBV6-1; 7 nucleotides line up with TRBD1. With V trimmed by 4 bases and J by 5 bases, 13 bases remained unmatched. The CDR3 loop spans 16 amino acids. From germline, CDR1 is MNHNS and CDR2 SASEGT. The chain's CDR3 is CASSAGTVIEVETQYF. CDR3 bases: TGTGCCAGCAGTGCGGGGACAGTGATCGAGGTGGAGACCCAGTACTTC.

V and J are TRBV18 and TRBJ2-1, with D hard to call. The germline V and J ends were trimmed by 4 bases and 7 bases, with 11 bases remaining between them. CDR3 length: 13 amino acids. From germline, CDR1 is KGHSH and CDR2 LQKENI. The CDR3: CASSLGQVNEQFF. The CDR3 DNA reads as TGTGCCAGCTCACTCGGTCAGGTAAATGAGCAGTTCTTC.

This chain joins TRBV6-5 and TRBJ1-3, with 8 bases identical to TRBD1. The CDR3 is 13 residues long. CDR1 MNHEY and CDR2 SVGAGI come from the germline V gene. The V and J ends lost 5 bases and 4 bases, in that order; junction bases with no gene match: 1. The chain's CDR3 is CASSRTGGNTIYF. CDR3 coding DNA: TGTGCCAGCAGTCGGACAGGGGGAAACACCATATATTTT.

The chain carries TRBV6-1 and TRBJ1-2; perhaps TRBD1 as D (5 bases). The ends were cut back, 2 bases at V and 4 bases at J, with 8 bases in the middle. CDR3 length equals 13 residues. Germline V gene sequence: CDR1 MNHNS, CDR2 SASEGT. The CDR3 protein is CASSERGSYGYTF. DNA for the CDR3: TGTGCCAGCAGTGAAAGGGGTAGCTATGGCTACACCTTC.

The chain has TRBV19 and TRBJ2-7; D is uncertain. V was cut by 5 bases and J by 0 bases, with 14 bases left in between. The CDR3 extends over 15 amino acids. Germline CDR1 and CDR2: LNHDA and SQIVND (reference sequence). The CDR3 sequence: CASSDPQDHSYEQYF. In DNA form, the CDR3 reads TGTGCCAGTAGTGACCCCCAAGACCACTCCTACGAGCAGTACTTC.